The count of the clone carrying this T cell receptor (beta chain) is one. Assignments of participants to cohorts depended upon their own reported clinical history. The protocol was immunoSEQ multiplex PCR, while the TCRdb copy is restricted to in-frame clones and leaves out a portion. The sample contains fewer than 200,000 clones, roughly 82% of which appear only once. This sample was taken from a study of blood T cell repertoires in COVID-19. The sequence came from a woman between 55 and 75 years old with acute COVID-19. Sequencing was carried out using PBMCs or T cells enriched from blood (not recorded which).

Written as DNA, the CDR3 is TGTGCCAGCAGCCTCCTAGCGGGATCCCACGAGCAGTACTTC. This sequence encodes CASSLLAGSHEQYF. The rearrangement uses TRBV7-8 and TRBJ2-7; 9 bases are a match to TRBD2. Germline assignment: CDR1 SGHVS and CDR2 FQNEAQ. The ends lost 5 bases at V and 5 bases at J; junction bases unmatched: 7. This CDR3 region has 14 residues. The variable domain in full, completed from reference TRBV7-8 and TRBJ2-7, reads GAGVSQSPRYKVAKRGQDVALRCDPISGHVSLFWYQQALGQGPEFLTYFQNEAQLDKSGLPSDRFFAERPEGSVSTLKIQRTQQEDSAVYLCASSLLAGSHEQYFGPGTRLTVT.